This T cell receptor beta chain was documented in a study of blood T cells in healthy people across ages. The second PCR ran roughly 7 to 11 cycles with a sample-barcoded 5' primer and J-beta primers. One entry per CDR3 protein, called by TCRdb with MiXCR from the 5' RACE reads. Of around 1.1 million distinct CDR3 sequences listed, around two fifths are singletons. The CDR3 runs 17 residues. Germline V gene lookup returns CDR1 SGHTA and CDR2 FQGNSA. With 5 bases removed from V and 1 base from J, the gap between germline ends came to 20 bases. Every sample gave at least 5.5 micrograms of total RNA when it was extracted. Overall study results and limits: Unknown donor CMV status possibly confounded expanded clonotype changes. Diversity was higher, and naive CD4+ cells more numerous, in long-lived donors than in aged donors.

This clonotype was picked up a small number of times. The antigen is not known. This clonotype originated in a man between 18 and 35 years old in good health. Sequenced input: blood. The genes are TRBV7-2 and TRBJ1-1; unclear D gene. The CDR3 protein is CASSVTGSPGWNTEAFF. CDR3 bases: TGTGCCAGCAGCGTGACCGGATCCCCCGGTTGGAACACTGAAGCTTTCTTT.